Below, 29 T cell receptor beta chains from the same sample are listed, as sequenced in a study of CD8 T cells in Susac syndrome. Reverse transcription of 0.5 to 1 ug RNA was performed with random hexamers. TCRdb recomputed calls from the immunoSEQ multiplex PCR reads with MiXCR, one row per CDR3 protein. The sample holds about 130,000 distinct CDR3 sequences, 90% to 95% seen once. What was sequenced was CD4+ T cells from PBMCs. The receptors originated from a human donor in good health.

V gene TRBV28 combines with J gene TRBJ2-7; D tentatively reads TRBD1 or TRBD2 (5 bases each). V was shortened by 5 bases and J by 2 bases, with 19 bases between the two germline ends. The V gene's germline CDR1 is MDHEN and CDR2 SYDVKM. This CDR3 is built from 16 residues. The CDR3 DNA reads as TGTGCCAGCAGTACCCCTATGGGGGTCCTCACCTACGAGCAGTACTTC. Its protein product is CASSTPMGVLTYEQYF.

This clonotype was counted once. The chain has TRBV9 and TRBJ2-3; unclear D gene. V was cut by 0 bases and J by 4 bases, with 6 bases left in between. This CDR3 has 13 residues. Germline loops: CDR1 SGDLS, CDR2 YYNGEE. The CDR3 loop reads CASSVARADTQYF. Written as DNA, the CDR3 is TGTGCCAGCAGCGTAGCACGGGCAGATACGCAGTATTTT.

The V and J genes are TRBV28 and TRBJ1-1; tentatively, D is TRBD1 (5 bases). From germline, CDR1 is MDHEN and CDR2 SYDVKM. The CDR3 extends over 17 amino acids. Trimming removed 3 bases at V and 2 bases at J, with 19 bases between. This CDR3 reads CASSFGAGFALNTEAFF. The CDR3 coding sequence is TGTGCCAGCAGTTTTGGGGCAGGGTTCGCGTTAAACACTGAAGCTTTCTTT.

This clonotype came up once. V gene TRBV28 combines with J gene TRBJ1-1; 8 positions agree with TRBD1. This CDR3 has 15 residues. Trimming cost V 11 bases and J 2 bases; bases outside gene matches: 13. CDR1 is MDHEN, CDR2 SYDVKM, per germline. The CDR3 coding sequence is TGTGCCGCCTGGGCTATGACAGGGGCCAACACTGAAGCTTTCTTT. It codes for CAAWAMTGANTEAFF.

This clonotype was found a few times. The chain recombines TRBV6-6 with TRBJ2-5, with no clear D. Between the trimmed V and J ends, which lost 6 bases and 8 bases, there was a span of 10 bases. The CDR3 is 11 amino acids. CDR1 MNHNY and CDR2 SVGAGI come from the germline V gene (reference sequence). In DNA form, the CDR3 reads TGTGCCAGCAGCCCCCGCGGTACCCAGTACTTC. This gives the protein CASSPRGTQYF.

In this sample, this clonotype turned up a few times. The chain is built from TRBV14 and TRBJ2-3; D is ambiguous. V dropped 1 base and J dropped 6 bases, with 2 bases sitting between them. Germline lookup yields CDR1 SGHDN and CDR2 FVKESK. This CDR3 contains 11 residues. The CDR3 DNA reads TGTGCCAGCAGCCAAGTGGATACGCAGTATTTT. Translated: CASSQVDTQYF.

In DNA form, the CDR3 reads TGCGCCAGCAGCTGGACTAGCGGGATCTACAATGAGCAGTTCTTC. Residues: CASSWTSGIYNEQFF. V and J are TRBV5-1 and TRBJ2-1; the match to TRBD2 covers 12 bases. In germline, CDR1 is SGHRS, CDR2 YFSETQ. This CDR3 is built from 15 residues. V lost 3 bases to trimming and J lost 3 bases; unmatched junction nucleotides: 1.

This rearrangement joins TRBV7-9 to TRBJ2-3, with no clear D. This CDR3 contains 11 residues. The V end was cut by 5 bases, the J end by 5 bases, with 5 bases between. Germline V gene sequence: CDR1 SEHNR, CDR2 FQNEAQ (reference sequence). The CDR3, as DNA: TGTGCCAGCAGCGCCCAAGATACGCAGTATTTT. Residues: CASSAQDTQYF.

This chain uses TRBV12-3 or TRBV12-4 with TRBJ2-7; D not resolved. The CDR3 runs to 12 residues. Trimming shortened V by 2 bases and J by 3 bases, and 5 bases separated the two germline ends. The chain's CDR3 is CASSLMGYEQYF. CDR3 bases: TGTGCCAGCAGTTTAATGGGCTACGAGCAGTACTTC.

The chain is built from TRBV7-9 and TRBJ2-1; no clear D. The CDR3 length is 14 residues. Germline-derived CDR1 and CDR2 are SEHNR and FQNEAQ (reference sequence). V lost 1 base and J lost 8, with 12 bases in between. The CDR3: CASSLVSTRDEQFF. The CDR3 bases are TGTGCCAGCAGCTTAGTGAGCACCCGGGATGAGCAGTTCTTC.

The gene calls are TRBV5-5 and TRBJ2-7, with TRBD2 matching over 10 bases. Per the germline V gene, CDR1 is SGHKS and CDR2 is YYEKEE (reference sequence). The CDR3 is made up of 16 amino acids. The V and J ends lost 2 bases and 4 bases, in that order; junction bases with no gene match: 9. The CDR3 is CASSLNPSGRVYEQYF. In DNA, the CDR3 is TGTGCCAGCAGCTTAAACCCTAGCGGGAGAGTATACGAGCAGTACTTC.

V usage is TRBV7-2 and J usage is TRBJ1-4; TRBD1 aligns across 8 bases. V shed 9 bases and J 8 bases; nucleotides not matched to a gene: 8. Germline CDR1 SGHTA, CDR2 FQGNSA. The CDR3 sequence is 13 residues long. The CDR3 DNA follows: TGTGCCAGTAGGGTTGGGACAGGAGAAAAACTGTTTTTT. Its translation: CASRVGTGEKLFF.

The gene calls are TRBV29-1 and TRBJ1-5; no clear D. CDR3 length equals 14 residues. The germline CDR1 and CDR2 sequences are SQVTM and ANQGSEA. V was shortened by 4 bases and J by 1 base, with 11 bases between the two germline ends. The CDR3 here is CSVGEGNSNQPQHF. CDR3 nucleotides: TGCAGCGTTGGGGAGGGTAACAGCAATCAGCCCCAGCATTTT.

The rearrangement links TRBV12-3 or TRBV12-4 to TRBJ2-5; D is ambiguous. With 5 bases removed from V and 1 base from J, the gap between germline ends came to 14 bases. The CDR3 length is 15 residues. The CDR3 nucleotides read TGTGCCAGCAGTCCTGACGGATGGCGCCAAGAGACCCAGTACTTC. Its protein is CASSPDGWRQETQYF.

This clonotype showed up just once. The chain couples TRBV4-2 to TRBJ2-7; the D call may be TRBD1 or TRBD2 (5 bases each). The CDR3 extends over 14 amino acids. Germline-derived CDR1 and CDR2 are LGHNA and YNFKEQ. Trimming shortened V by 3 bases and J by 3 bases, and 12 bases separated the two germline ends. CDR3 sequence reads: CASSQGRANYEQYF. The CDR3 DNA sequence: TGTGCCAGCAGCCAGGGACGCGCTAACTACGAGCAGTACTTC.

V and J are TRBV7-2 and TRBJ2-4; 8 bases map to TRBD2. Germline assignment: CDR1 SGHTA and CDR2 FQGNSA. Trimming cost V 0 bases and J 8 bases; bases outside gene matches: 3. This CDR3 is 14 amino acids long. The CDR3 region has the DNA TGTGCCAGCAGCTTAGCTAGCGGGAATCACATTCAGTACTTC. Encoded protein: CASSLASGNHIQYF.

The CDR3 loop reads CASSSALGRQETQYF. The DNA of the CDR3 is TGTGCCAGCAGCTCGGCCCTTGGGCGCCAAGAGACCCAGTACTTC. The chain uses TRBV7-2 and TRBJ2-5; D gene unclear. Germline CDR1 SGHTA, CDR2 FQGNSA. V shed 4 bases and J shed 1 base, with 13 bases lying between them. This CDR3 contains 15 residues.

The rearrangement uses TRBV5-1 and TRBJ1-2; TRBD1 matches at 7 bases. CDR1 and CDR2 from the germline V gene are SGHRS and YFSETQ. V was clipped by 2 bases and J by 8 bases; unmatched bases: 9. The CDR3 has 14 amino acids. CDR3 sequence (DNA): TGCGCCAGCAGCTTTGGAGGGGGCTCGGACGGCTACACCTTC. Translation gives CASSFGGGSDGYTF.

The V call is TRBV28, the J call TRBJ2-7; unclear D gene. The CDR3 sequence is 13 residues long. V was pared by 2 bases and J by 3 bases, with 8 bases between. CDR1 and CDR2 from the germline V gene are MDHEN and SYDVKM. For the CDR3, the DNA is TGTGCCAGCAGTTTAGAGTCCCTCTACGAGCAGTACTTC. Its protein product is CASSLESLYEQYF.

The CDR3 DNA is TGTGCCAGCAGCTTAAGTTTGGGTATCACCTACGAGCAGTACTTC. Translated, it gives CASSLSLGITYEQYF. The chain carries TRBV7-2 and TRBJ2-7, with unresolved D. CDR1 is SGHTA, CDR2 FQGNSA, per germline. V was cut by 2 bases and J by 2 bases, with 13 bases left in between. The CDR3 sequence is 15 residues long. The entire variable domain, with the rest obtained from reference TRBV7-2 and TRBJ2-7, is as follows: GAGVSQSPSNKVTEKGKDVELRCDPISGHTALYWYRQSLGQGLEFLIYFQGNSAPDKSGLPSDRFSAERTGGSVSTLTIQRTQQEDSAVYLCASSLSLGITYEQYFGPGTRLTVT.

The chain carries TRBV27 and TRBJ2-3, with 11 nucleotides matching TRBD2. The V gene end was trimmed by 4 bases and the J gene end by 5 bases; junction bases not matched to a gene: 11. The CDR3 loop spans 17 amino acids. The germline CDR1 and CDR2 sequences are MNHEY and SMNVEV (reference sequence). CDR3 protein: CASSSSRLAGLEDTQYF. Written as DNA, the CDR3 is TGTGCCAGCAGTTCCTCCCGACTAGCGGGACTGGAAGATACGCAGTATTTT.

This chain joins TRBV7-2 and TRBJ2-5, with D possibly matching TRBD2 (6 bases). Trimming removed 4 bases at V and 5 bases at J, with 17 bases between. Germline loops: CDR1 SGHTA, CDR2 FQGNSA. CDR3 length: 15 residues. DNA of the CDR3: TGTGCCAGCAGCTCGGTGCTAGCGCGCCGCGAGACCCAGTACTTC. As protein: CASSSVLARRETQYF. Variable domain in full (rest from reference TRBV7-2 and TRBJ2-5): GAGVSQSPSNKVTEKGKDVELRCDPISGHTALYWYRQSLGQGLEFLIYFQGNSAPDKSGLPSDRFSAERTGGSVSTLTIQRTQQEDSAVYLCASSSVLARRETQYFGPGTRLLVL.

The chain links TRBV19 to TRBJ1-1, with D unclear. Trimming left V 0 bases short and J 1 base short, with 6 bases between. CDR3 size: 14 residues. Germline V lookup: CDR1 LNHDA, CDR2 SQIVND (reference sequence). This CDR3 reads CASSIEGENTEAFF. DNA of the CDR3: TGTGCCAGTAGTATAGAGGGCGAGAACACTGAAGCTTTCTTT.

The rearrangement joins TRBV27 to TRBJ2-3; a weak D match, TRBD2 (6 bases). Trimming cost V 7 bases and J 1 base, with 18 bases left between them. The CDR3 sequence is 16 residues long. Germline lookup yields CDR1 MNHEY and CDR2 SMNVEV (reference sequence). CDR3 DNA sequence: TGTGCCAGCACTCCCCTCGGGGGAAAGCGCACAGATACGCAGTATTTT. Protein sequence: CASTPLGGKRTDTQYF.

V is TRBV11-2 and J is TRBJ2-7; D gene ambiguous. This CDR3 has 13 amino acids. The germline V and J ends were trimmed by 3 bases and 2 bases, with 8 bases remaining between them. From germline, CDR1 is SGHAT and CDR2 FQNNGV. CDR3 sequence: CASSFGSAYEQYF. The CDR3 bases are TGTGCCAGCAGCTTTGGCTCTGCCTACGAGCAGTACTTC.

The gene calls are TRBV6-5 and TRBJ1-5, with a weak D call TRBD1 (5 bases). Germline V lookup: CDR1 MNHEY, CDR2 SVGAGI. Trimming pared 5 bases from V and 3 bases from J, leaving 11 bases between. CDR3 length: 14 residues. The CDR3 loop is CASSQGNYNQPQHF. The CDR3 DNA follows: TGTGCCAGCAGTCAGGGAAATTACAATCAGCCCCAGCATTTT.

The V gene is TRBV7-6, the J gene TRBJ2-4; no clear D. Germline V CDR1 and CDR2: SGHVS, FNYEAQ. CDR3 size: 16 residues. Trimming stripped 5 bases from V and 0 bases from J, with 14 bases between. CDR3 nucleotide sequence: TGTGCCAGCAGCCCTCAAACAGCCCTAGCCAAAAACATTCAGTACTTC. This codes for CASSPQTALAKNIQYF.

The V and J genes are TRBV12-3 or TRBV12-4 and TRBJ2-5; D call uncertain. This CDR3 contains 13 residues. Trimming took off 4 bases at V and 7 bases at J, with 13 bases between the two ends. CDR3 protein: CASSSRTDGTQYF. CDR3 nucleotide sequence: TGTGCCAGCAGTTCGAGGACGGATGGGACCCAGTACTTC.

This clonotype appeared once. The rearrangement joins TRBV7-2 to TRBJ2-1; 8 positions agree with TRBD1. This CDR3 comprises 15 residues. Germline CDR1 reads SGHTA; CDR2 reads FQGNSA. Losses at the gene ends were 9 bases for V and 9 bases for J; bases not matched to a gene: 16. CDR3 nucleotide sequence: TGTGCCAGTGCGACAGGGGCCCGCCAGGGGGGTGAGCAGTTCTTC. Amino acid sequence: CASATGARQGGEQFF.